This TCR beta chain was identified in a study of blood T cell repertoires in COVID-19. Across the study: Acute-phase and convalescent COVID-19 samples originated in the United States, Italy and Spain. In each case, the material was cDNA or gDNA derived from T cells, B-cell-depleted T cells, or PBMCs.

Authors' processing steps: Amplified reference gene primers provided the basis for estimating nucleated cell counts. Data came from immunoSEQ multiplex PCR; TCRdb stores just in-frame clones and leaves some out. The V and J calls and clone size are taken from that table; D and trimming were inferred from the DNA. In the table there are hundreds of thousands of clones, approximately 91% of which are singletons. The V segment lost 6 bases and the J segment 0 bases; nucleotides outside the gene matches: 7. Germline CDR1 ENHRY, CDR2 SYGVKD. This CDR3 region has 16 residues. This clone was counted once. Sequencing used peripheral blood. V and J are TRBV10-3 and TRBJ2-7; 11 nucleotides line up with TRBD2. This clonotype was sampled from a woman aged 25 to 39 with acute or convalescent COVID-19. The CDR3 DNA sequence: TGTGCCATCAGCCAGTATACTAGCGGGAGCTCCTACGAGCAGTACTTC. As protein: CAISQYTSGSSYEQYF.